This T cell receptor beta chain was identified during a study of T cell responses to AZD1222 COVID-19 vaccine. Whole-study findings and limits: CD4 TCRs covered the whole spike, strongest at regions 160-218 and 743-854. Repertoires were collected only later (after the peak T cell response had occurred).

The protocol was immunoSEQ multiplex PCR, while the TCRdb copy is restricted to in-frame clones and leaves out a portion. The sample lists about 110,000 clones; 87% were seen once. In its sample, this clone was seen a few times. Its specificity is not known. This TCR came from an adult in good health. The sample in question was peripheral blood, obtained on day 0 of AZD1222 vaccination.

The CDR3 DNA sequence: TGTGCCAGCAGTTATAGGGACGTACTCCCCTACGAGCAGTACTTC. Translating it yields CASSYRDVLPYEQYF. This sequence joins TRBV6-2 or TRBV6-3 and TRBJ2-7; D tentatively reads TRBD1 or TRBD2 (5 bases each). CDR3 size: 15 residues. Germline CDR1 and CDR2: MNHEY and SVGEGT. V dropped 3 bases and J dropped 2 bases, with 14 bases sitting between them.